This record looks at one T cell receptor (beta chain) sequence and its context. This clone's antigen is unknown. Qualities for individual bases were not recorded, and no much larger clone is one base off. This sample was included in a study of T-cell memory formation after mild COVID-19 (dated by TCRdb to the early 2020s). Regarding the complete study: TCR sequence clusters from the two donors were found to be largely donor specific. In a couple of donors, T-cell clones that expanded and contracted after mild COVID-19 were tracked by sequencing TCRalpha and TCRbeta repertoires over time. The cohort comprised two young, previously healthy adult volunteers, one female and one male.

Sequencing was performed on an Illumina NovaSeq 6000. cDNA libraries for TCRalpha and TCRbeta were prepared by 5'RACE using constant-segment primers, with sample barcodes and unique molecular identifiers added. RNA was extracted from every sample with Trizol reagent. The libraries were amplified in two PCR steps, and the second step added a second sample barcode and Illumina TruSeq adapters. Sequencing of the libraries was done on an Illumina NovaSeq, producing 2 x 150 bp paired-end reads. The authors' pipeline ran thus. The reads were demultiplexed and collapsed into UMI-guided consensus sequences using migec v1.2.7. Using mixcr v2.1.11, UMI consensuses were aligned to TRA and TRB V and J templates and then assembled into clonotypes. Clonotypes were classified as expanded or contracted when called significant by both edgeR and NoisET, with noise models trained on biological replicates. edgeR calls used a false discovery rate-adjusted p below 0.01 and a log2 fold-change threshold of 1. As an exploratory analysis of dynamics, max-normalized trajectories of the 1000 most abundant clonotypes were examined with PCA combined with hierarchical clustering. Separately sequenced CD4+ and CD8+ repertoires were used to assign a CD4 or CD8 phenotype to each responding clone. TCRdb ran its own pipeline on the public reads, namely fastp trimming at Q25 and MiXCR clone calling, and kept in-frame beta chains. Entries are consolidated by CDR3 protein sequence, retaining the most common genes and DNA. The V and J calls, along with clone size, are taken from TCRdb and not from the paper's own processing. In all, the sample holds around 320,000 distinct CDR3 sequences, and roughly 21% of those were seen once. The ten top clones hold around 20% of the sample.

The full study reports these points: Balanced CD4/CD8 phenotypes were observed for clones contracting from day 15 to 85, whereas a bias towards CD4+ was observed for a second wave of clones expanding from day 15 to 37. Some responding clones were detected in pre-infection memory, suggesting pre-existing cross-reactive memory T cells joined the SARS-CoV-2 response. Contracting CD4+ clones turned up mainly in the CM and EM memory subsets, whereas EMRA was where CD8+ clones were enriched. Only a couple of mild cases were covered by the study, and larger cohorts that include severe cases with pre-infection samples were considered necessary. Whether the second-wave clones peaking on day 37 were SARS-CoV-2 specific was not confirmed.

The CDR3 starts with the cysteine, ends with the phenylalanine, and has 18 residues. The CDR3 DNA has 54 bases and is translated from base 1. Sequences KGHDR (CDR1) and SFDVKD (CDR2) are obtained from the germline V gene. Clipping removes 0 bases from V and 2 bases from J, with 10 as the unmatched junction base count. Ficoll-Paque density gradient centrifugation was the method used to isolate PBMCs. The sequence came from a man aged 18 to 35 who had mild COVID-19 (a few samples of this study predate the infection). The sample titles of this study are shuffled in the database, so cell type and time point are left out; the donor was told from shared clones. The V gene is TRBV24-1 and the J gene is TRBJ2-5; a stretch of 8 junction bases matches TRBD1. Sequenced: PBMCs or a T cell subset sorted from them (not recorded which). CDR3 reads: CATSDLPGTGDYQETQYF. The nucleotide sequence reads TGTGCCACCAGTGATTTGCCGGGGACAGGAGACTATCAAGAGACCCAGTACTTC.